The 27 T cell receptor beta chains below come from one sample, sequenced in a study of OX40 agonist ivuxolimab in advanced cancers. The method was immunoSEQ multiplex PCR; TCRdb's version includes in-frame clones alone and lacks a portion of them. Of roughly 70,000 clones listed, around 82% are singletons. The input for sequencing was CD4+ or CD8+ T cells sorted from blood, taken in a trial of the OX40 agonist ivuxolimab. The receptors originated from an adult with an advanced solid tumor such as melanoma, head and neck, liver or kidney cancer.

Written as DNA, the CDR3 is TGTGCCAGTAGTACGGACAGGGCAACTAATGAAAAACTGTTTTTT. Translated: CASSTDRATNEKLFF. The gene calls are TRBV19 and TRBJ1-4, with 8 bases aligning to TRBD1. The CDR3 contains 15 residues. CDR1 is LNHDA and CDR2 is SQIVND in the germline V gene (reference sequence). The ends lost 4 bases at V and 0 bases at J; junction bases unmatched: 1. The entire variable domain, with the rest obtained from reference TRBV19 and TRBJ1-4, is as follows: DGGITQSPKYLFRKEGQNVTLSCEQNLNHDAMYWYRQDPGQGLRLIYYSQIVNDFQKGDIAEGYSVSREKKESFPLTVTSAQKNPTAFYLCASSTDRATNEKLFFGSGTQLSVL.

The chain couples TRBV7-2 to TRBJ2-5, with 7 bases that match TRBD2. V lost 2 bases, J lost 3 bases, and 9 bases stayed unmatched. CDR1 is SGHTA and CDR2 is FQGNSA in the germline V gene. The CDR3 has 16 amino acids. The CDR3 DNA sequence: TGTGCCAGCAGCTTATATGGAACTAGCGATAAAGAGACCCAGTACTTC. It encodes CASSLYGTSDKETQYF.

This chain connects TRBV5-1 to TRBJ2-5, with 7 bases lining up with TRBD1. Germline trimming cut 4 bases from V and 1 base from J; bases unmatched to any gene: 4. CDR1 and CDR2 (germline): SGHRS, YFSETQ. This CDR3 is 14 amino acids long. The CDR3 reads CASSPGQLQETQYF. CDR3 DNA: TGCGCCAGCAGCCCGGGACAGCTCCAAGAGACCCAGTACTTC.

The chain is built from TRBV2 and TRBJ2-2; D not certain. The CDR3 is 13 amino acids. Trimming shortened V by 5 bases and J by 4 bases, and 8 bases separated the two germline ends. CDR1 is SNHLY, CDR2 FYNNEI, per germline. This chain's CDR3 is CASSIGPTGELFF. The CDR3 region has the DNA TGTGCCAGCAGTATTGGCCCCACCGGGGAGCTGTTTTTT.

The chain couples TRBV11-2 to TRBJ1-4; D is uncertain. Trimming cost V 5 bases and J 0 bases, with 10 bases left between them. This CDR3 spans 15 amino acids. Germline loops: CDR1 SGHAT, CDR2 FQNNGV. CDR3 DNA: TGTGCCAGCAGCAGATCAGGCACAACTAATGAAAAACTGTTTTTT. Translated: CASSRSGTTNEKLFF.

V gene TRBV5-4 combines with J gene TRBJ2-1; D is ambiguous. The CDR3 spans 15 residues. Trimming took 0 bases from V and 0 from J, leaving 7 bases between them. CDR1 is SGHNT, CDR2 YYREEE, per germline (reference sequence). The CDR3 reads CASSLGGDSYNEQFF. In DNA, the CDR3 is TGTGCCAGCAGCTTGGGTGGGGACTCCTACAATGAGCAGTTCTTC.

The V gene is TRBV7-2, the J gene TRBJ1-4, with 9 bases aligning to TRBD1. Germline CDR1 is SGHTA and CDR2 is FQGNSA. The ends lost 1 base at V and 7 bases at J; junction bases unmatched: 4. The CDR3 consists of 15 residues. The CDR3, as DNA: TGTGCCAGCAGCTTAGTAGGGGACAGGGCTGAAAAACTGTTTTTT. Translation gives CASSLVGDRAEKLFF.

The rearrangement links TRBV5-4 to TRBJ2-5, with TRBD1 matching over 8 bases. Looked up from germline, CDR1 is SGHNT and CDR2 is YYREEE (reference sequence). With 7 bases clipped from V and 5 bases from J, the junction kept 7 bases outside the gene matches. This CDR3 contains 13 residues. CDR3 sequence: CASGLDRAETQYF. The CDR3 coding sequence is TGTGCCAGCGGACTGGACAGGGCGGAGACCCAGTACTTC.

J is TRBJ2-5 and V is TRBV9; TRBD1 or TRBD2 may be the D gene (6 bases each). V lost 3 bases and J 1 base, leaving 19 bases between the germline ends. Per the germline V gene, CDR1 is SGDLS and CDR2 is YYNGEE. CDR3 length: 17 amino acids. In nucleotides, the CDR3 is TGTGCCAGCAGCGCCGGGACTGGGGGCGCGAGCCAAGAGACCCAGTACTTC. Protein product: CASSAGTGGASQETQYF. Combining the CDR3 with reference TRBV9 and TRBJ2-5 gives the whole variable domain DSGVTQTPKHLITATGQRVTLRCSPRSGDLSVYWYQQSLDQGLQFLIQYYNGEERAKGNILERFSAQQFPDLHSELNLSSLELGDSALYFCASSAGTGGASQETQYFGPGTRLLVL.

This clone showed up just a few times. CDR3 amino acids: CAISERQGAESPLHF. As DNA, the CDR3 is TGTGCCATCAGTGAGAGACAGGGGGCCGAGTCACCCCTCCACTTT. The chain combines TRBV10-3 with TRBJ1-6; 10 nucleotides match TRBD1. V shed 2 bases and J 10 bases; nucleotides not matched to a gene: 5. The CDR3 consists of 15 residues. Germline V lookup: CDR1 ENHRY, CDR2 SYGVKD.

CDR3 DNA sequence: TGCAGCGTTCGACAGGGGTGGAGGCGCACTGAAGCTTTCTTT. It is translated as CSVRQGWRRTEAFF. The chain joins TRBV29-1 to TRBJ1-1; 8 bases match TRBD1. The germline V gene encodes CDR1 SQVTM and CDR2 ANQGSEA. The V gene end was trimmed by 5 bases and the J gene end by 4 bases; junction bases not matched to a gene: 9. CDR3 length equals 14 residues.

V is TRBV5-4 and J is TRBJ1-2; TRBD1 aligns across 7 bases. CDR3 size: 14 residues. CDR1 and CDR2 from the germline V gene are SGHNT and YYREEE (reference sequence). The V segment lost 0 bases and the J segment 8 bases; nucleotides outside the gene matches: 7. The CDR3 protein is CASSLVGGLGGYTF. CDR3 nucleotides: TGTGCCAGCAGCTTGGTAGGGGGCTTGGGAGGCTACACCTTC. Looking up the rest from reference TRBV5-4 and TRBJ1-2 gives the full variable domain: ETGVTQSPTHLIKTRGQQVTLRCSSQSGHNTVSWYQQALGQGPQFIFQYYREEENGRGNFPPRFSGLQFPNYSSELNVNALELDDSALYLCASSLVGGLGGYTFGSGTRLTVV.

The gene calls are TRBV7-2 and TRBJ2-3, with D perhaps assigned TRBD1 or TRBD2 (6 bases each). CDR1 is SGHTA and CDR2 is FQGNSA in the germline V gene. The CDR3 consists of 17 residues. Between the trimmed V and J ends, which lost 1 base and 2 bases, there was a span of 16 bases. The CDR3 coding sequence is TGTGCCAGCAGCTTAGGCCGAGGGGGGTTTATCACAGATACGCAGTATTTT. Residues: CASSLGRGGFITDTQYF.

The V call is TRBV30, the J call TRBJ2-3, with TRBD2 matching 13 bases. The germline V gene has CDR1 GTSNPN and CDR2 SVGIG (reference sequence). J lost 4 bases, V lost 4 bases, and 11 bases had no gene match. The CDR3 has 17 residues. The CDR3 spells CAWTAYRTSGSADTQYF. The CDR3 DNA reads TGTGCCTGGACGGCTTACAGGACTAGCGGGAGCGCAGATACGCAGTATTTT.

This chain joins TRBV2 and TRBJ1-2; D gene ambiguous. Trimming shortened V by 7 bases and J by 0 bases, and 12 bases separated the two germline ends. This CDR3 spans 14 amino acids. CDR1 and CDR2 (germline): SNHLY, FYNNEI. DNA for the CDR3: TGTGCCAGCAAATCTACAGTAGCTAACTATGGCTACACCTTC. This codes for CASKSTVANYGYTF.

The J gene is TRBJ2-1, the V gene TRBV4-2, with no clear D. Trimming took 1 base from V and 6 from J, leaving 1 base between them. The CDR3 covers 11 residues. Germline CDR1 reads LGHNA; CDR2 reads YNFKEQ. CDR3 region: CASSQVNEQFF. Written as DNA, the CDR3 is TGTGCCAGCAGCCAAGTCAATGAGCAGTTCTTC.

V usage is TRBV2 and J usage is TRBJ1-6, with TRBD1 matching over 9 bases. V lost 6 bases, J lost 9 bases, and 9 bases stayed unmatched. Germline V CDR1 and CDR2: SNHLY, FYNNEI. This CDR3 comprises 15 residues. The CDR3 here is CASRLAGQGGSPLHF. The CDR3 coding sequence is TGTGCCAGCAGGCTGGCGGGACAGGGCGGTTCACCCCTCCACTTT.

V gene TRBV4-3 combines with J gene TRBJ2-7, with a tentative D call TRBD2 (5 bases). The V end was cut by 0 bases, the J end by 1 base, with 10 bases between. The length of the CDR3 is 15 residues. Per germline, CDR1 LGHNA and CDR2 YSLEER. Here the CDR3 reads CASSQDAGNSYEQYF. For the CDR3, the DNA is TGCGCCAGCAGCCAAGATGCCGGGAATTCCTACGAGCAGTACTTC.

V gene TRBV28 combines with J gene TRBJ2-7; the D gene is possibly TRBD1 (5 bases). This CDR3 spans 16 amino acids. From germline, CDR1 is MDHEN and CDR2 SYDVKM. V was trimmed by 2 bases and J by 3 bases, leaving 17 bases between them. CDR3 in amino acids: CASSLNGVGRVYEQYF. In nucleotides, the CDR3 is TGTGCCAGCAGTTTAAATGGCGTCGGCAGGGTCTACGAGCAGTACTTC.

The chain carries TRBV7-2 and TRBJ1-5; tentative D call: TRBD1 (6 bases). V gave up 1 base and J gave up 2 bases, with 12 bases separating them. CDR1 and CDR2 from the germline V gene are SGHTA and FQGNSA. The CDR3 extends over 16 amino acids. DNA of the CDR3: TGTGCCAGCAGCTTAGTTTTGGGGGCCGGCAATCAGCCCCAGCATTTT. Protein sequence: CASSLVLGAGNQPQHF.

V and J are TRBV28 and TRBJ2-6; no reliable D call. This CDR3 has 16 residues. V gave up 3 bases and J gave up 0 bases, with 9 bases separating them. Germline CDR1 MDHEN, CDR2 SYDVKM. For the CDR3, the DNA is TGTGCCAGCAGTTTTGGAGTGACCTCTGGGGCCAACGTCCTGACTTTC. Translation gives CASSFGVTSGANVLTF.

Only a few counts were recorded for this clone. V is TRBV9 and J is TRBJ1-6, with D possibly TRBD1 on 5 matching bases. The CDR3 runs to 14 residues. V was cut by 3 bases and J by 5 bases, with 9 bases left in between. Germline-derived CDR1 and CDR2 are SGDLS and YYNGEE. As DNA, the CDR3 is TGTGCCAGCAGCGCCAGACAGAATAATTCACCCCTCCACTTT. This translates into CASSARQNNSPLHF.

The chain carries TRBV29-1 and TRBJ2-3; D call uncertain. The CDR3 runs 14 residues. Germline loops: CDR1 SQVTM, CDR2 ANQGSEA. V was shortened by 1 base and J by 0 bases, with 8 bases between the two germline ends. DNA of the CDR3: TGCAGCGTTGAAGGTCCGGTTAGCACAGATACGCAGTATTTT. Its protein is CSVEGPVSTDTQYF.

The chain has TRBV2 and TRBJ1-2; 8 bases match TRBD1. V trimming: 2 bases; J trimming: 7 bases; junction bases outside the gene matches: 12. The germline V gene has CDR1 SNHLY and CDR2 FYNNEI. CDR3 length equals 16 residues. CDR3 amino acids: CASSEFGSSGGRGYTF. CDR3 coding DNA: TGTGCCAGCAGTGAATTTGGGAGTTCAGGGGGCCGTGGCTACACCTTC.

The sample holds a few counts of this clone. The gene calls are TRBV10-2 and TRBJ2-2; 10 bases map to TRBD2. The ends lost 5 bases at V and 7 bases at J; junction bases unmatched: 7. The germline CDR1 and CDR2 sequences are WSHSY and SAAADI. The CDR3 spans 15 residues. The CDR3 loop reads CASSSSGGAVGELFF. CDR3 DNA sequence: TGCGCCAGCAGTTCCAGCGGGGGGGCCGTCGGGGAGCTGTTTTTT.

The chain is built from TRBV7-2 and TRBJ2-2; D gene ambiguous. Per the germline V gene, CDR1 is SGHTA and CDR2 is FQGNSA. This CDR3 has 13 residues. V dropped 5 bases and J dropped 6 bases, with 10 bases sitting between them. DNA for the CDR3: TGTGCCAGCAGCCCCCACGGTCCCGGGGAGCTGTTTTTT. Translated: CASSPHGPGELFF.

The CDR3: CASSQDFGRNTGELFF. The CDR3, as DNA: TGCGCCAGCAGCCAAGATTTTGGCCGGAACACCGGGGAGCTGTTTTTT. The rearrangement joins TRBV4-3 to TRBJ2-2; no definite D call. Per germline, CDR1 LGHNA and CDR2 YSLEER. The CDR3 loop spans 16 amino acids. V was clipped by 0 bases and J by 1 base, with 9 bases between them.